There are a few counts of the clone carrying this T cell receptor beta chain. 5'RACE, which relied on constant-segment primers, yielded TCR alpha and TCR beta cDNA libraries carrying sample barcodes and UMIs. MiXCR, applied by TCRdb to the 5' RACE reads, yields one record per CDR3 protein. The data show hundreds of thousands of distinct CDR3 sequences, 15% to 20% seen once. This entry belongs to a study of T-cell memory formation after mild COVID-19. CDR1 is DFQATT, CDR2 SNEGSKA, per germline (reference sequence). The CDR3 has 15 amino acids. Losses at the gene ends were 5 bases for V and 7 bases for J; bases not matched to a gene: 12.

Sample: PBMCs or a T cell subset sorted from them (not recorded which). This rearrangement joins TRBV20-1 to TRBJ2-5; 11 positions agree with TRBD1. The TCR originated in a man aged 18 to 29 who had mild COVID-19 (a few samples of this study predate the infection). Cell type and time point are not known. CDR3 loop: CSARPADRGRGTQYF. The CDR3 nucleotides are TGCAGTGCTCGGCCGGCGGACAGGGGGCGAGGGACCCAGTACTTC.